This passage covers 15 T cell receptor beta chains from one sample sequenced in a study of T cell responses to AZD1222 COVID-19 vaccine. Here immunoSEQ multiplex PCR was the method, and the copy in TCRdb shows in-frame clones only, minus some. The sample shows some 140,000 clones, 92% of them seen only once. Sequenced here: peripheral blood, sampled on day 0 of AZD1222 vaccination. These receptors were obtained from an adult in good health.

The rearrangement uses TRBV12-3 or TRBV12-4 and TRBJ1-1; no clear D. The CDR3 has 12 amino acids. Trimming took off 1 base at V and 3 bases at J, with 3 bases between the two ends. The chain's CDR3 is CASSLVDTEAFF. The CDR3 coding sequence is TGTGCCAGCAGTTTAGTGGACACTGAAGCTTTCTTT.

The V and J genes are TRBV10-3 and TRBJ2-6; no firm D call. Germline V gene data show CDR1 as ENHRY and CDR2 as SYGVKD. This CDR3 region has 16 residues. Between the trimmed V and J ends, which lost 5 bases and 1 base, there was a span of 12 bases. The CDR3 is CAISTEQISGANVLTF. DNA of the CDR3: TGTGCCATCAGTACCGAACAGATATCTGGGGCCAACGTCCTGACTTTC.

In its sample, this clone was seen once. V and J are TRBV14 and TRBJ2-5; D unclear. The V end was cut by 2 bases, the J end by 0 bases, with 7 bases between. This CDR3 has 14 amino acids. The germline CDR1 and CDR2 sequences are SGHDN and FVKESK. The CDR3 protein is CASSQRVYQETQYF. The CDR3 DNA follows: TGTGCCAGCAGCCAACGAGTGTACCAAGAGACCCAGTACTTC.

The J gene is TRBJ1-5, the V gene TRBV30; D possibly corresponds to TRBD1 (6 bases). Germline V gene lookup returns CDR1 GTSNPN and CDR2 SVGIG (reference sequence). Trimming pared 3 bases from V and 1 base from J, leaving 7 bases between. This CDR3 spans 13 amino acids. CDR3 in DNA: TGTGCCTGGAGAGGACAGAGCAATCAGCCCCAGCATTTT. Encoded protein: CAWRGQSNQPQHF.

The chain has TRBV30 and TRBJ1-1; TRBD1 agrees at 8 bases. Germline CDR1 and CDR2: GTSNPN and SVGIG (reference sequence). J lost 1 base, V lost 8 bases, and 6 bases had no gene match. The CDR3 contains 13 residues. CDR3 residues: CARDRGRNTEAFF. In DNA form, the CDR3 reads TGTGCCCGCGACAGGGGAAGGAACACTGAAGCTTTCTTT. Full variable domain (rest looked up from reference TRBV30 and TRBJ1-1): SQTIHQWPATLVQPVGSPLSLECTVEGTSNPNLYWYRQAAGRGLQLLFYSVGIGQISSEVPQNLSASRPQDRQFILSSKKLLLSDSGFYLCARDRGRNTEAFFGQGTRLTVV.

V and J are TRBV19 and TRBJ2-7, with 7 bases matching TRBD1. This CDR3 has 16 amino acids. The V segment lost 4 bases and the J segment 1 base; nucleotides outside the gene matches: 10. Per the germline V gene, CDR1 is LNHDA and CDR2 is SQIVND (reference sequence). DNA of the CDR3: TGTGCCAGTAGTACTACAGGGACAGCCCGATCCTACGAGCAGTACTTC. This codes for CASSTTGTARSYEQYF.

The chain joins TRBV6-2 or TRBV6-3 to TRBJ2-7; a weak D match, TRBD2 (5 bases). The CDR3 has 13 residues. V was cut by 4 bases and J by 3 bases, with 10 bases left in between. Germline V lookup: CDR1 MNHEY, CDR2 SVGEGT. CDR3 loop: CASSWQGGYEQYF. The CDR3 DNA reads TGTGCCAGCAGTTGGCAAGGAGGCTACGAGCAGTACTTC.

The V gene is TRBV4-3, the J gene TRBJ2-2; TRBD2 agrees at 8 bases. This CDR3 region has 15 residues. Looked up from germline, CDR1 is LGHNA and CDR2 is YSLEER. Germline trimming cut 4 bases from V and 2 bases from J; bases unmatched to any gene: 3. For the CDR3, the DNA is TGCGCCAGCAGCCCCCTAGCGGGCAACACCGGGGAGCTGTTTTTT. Its protein product is CASSPLAGNTGELFF.

V usage is TRBV4-3 and J usage is TRBJ1-6, with 8 bases that match TRBD1. Germline V gene lookup returns CDR1 LGHNA and CDR2 YSLEER. The CDR3 totals 19 residues. J was trimmed by 0 bases and V by 5 bases; bases with no gene match: 12. The CDR3 bases are TGCGCCAGCAGCGGACACCGACAGGGGCGAAGCTCCTATAATTCACCCCTCCACTTT. Amino acids: CASSGHRQGRSSYNSPLHF.

This chain uses TRBV15 with TRBJ1-2, with D maybe TRBD1 (6 bases). Germline assignment: CDR1 LNHNV and CDR2 YYDKDF (reference sequence). This CDR3 region has 16 residues. Deletions cut 0 bases from V and 7 bases from J, with 18 bases between. The CDR3 DNA reads TGTGCCACCAGCAGAGAAGGCTGGGGGGCAGTAGGTGGCTACACCTTC. Its translation is CATSREGWGAVGGYTF. Together with reference TRBV15 and TRBJ1-2, the CDR3 gives the full variable domain: DAMVIQNPRYQVTQFGKPVTLSCSQTLNHNVMYWYQQKSSQAPKLLFHYYDKDFNNEADTPDNFQSRRPNTSFCFLDIRSPGLGDTAMYLCATSREGWGAVGGYTFGSGTRLTVV.

V and J are TRBV9 and TRBJ1-3, with D unresolved. The germline gives CDR1 SGDLS, CDR2 YYNGEE. V shed 2 bases and J shed 4 bases, with 13 bases lying between them. The CDR3 length is 15 residues. This CDR3 is CASSVLGHGGNTIYF. CDR3 DNA: TGTGCCAGCAGCGTTCTTGGTCATGGGGGAAACACCATATATTTT.

This chain connects TRBV6-5 to TRBJ1-5; no definite D call. CDR1 and CDR2 from the germline V gene are MNHEY and SVGAGI. The CDR3 covers 13 residues. Deletions cut 0 bases from V and 10 bases from J, with 10 bases between. CDR3 sequence reads: CASSYSDTAPQHF. CDR3 DNA: TGTGCCAGCAGTTACTCGGATACAGCACCCCAGCATTTT.

The J gene is TRBJ1-5, the V gene TRBV21-1. TRBV21-1 is a pseudogene. The CDR3 extends over 15 amino acids. DNA for the CDR3: TGTGCCAGCAGCAAAGAGGGGGGAAGCAATCAGCCCCAGCATTTT. This gives the protein CASSKEGGSNQPQHF.

V is TRBV19 and J is TRBJ1-1, with TRBD1 matching over 7 bases. The CDR3 spans 14 residues. V lost 3 bases and J lost 7; bases outside the gene matches: 8. Germline CDR1 LNHDA, CDR2 SQIVND (reference sequence). The CDR3 nucleotides are TGTGCCAGTAGTATGGCAGGGGGATACTATGAAGCTTTCTTT. It codes for CASSMAGGYYEAFF.

This chain joins TRBV28 and TRBJ1-1, with D possibly being TRBD1 (5 bases). CDR1 is MDHEN, CDR2 SYDVKM, per germline. V lost 3 bases and J 1 base, leaving 12 bases between the germline ends. This CDR3 spans 15 amino acids. CDR3: CASSLVGGPNTEAFF. In nucleotides, the CDR3 is TGTGCCAGCAGTTTGGTGGGGGGACCGAACACTGAAGCTTTCTTT.